The T cell receptor (beta chain) under discussion was sequenced for a study of blood T cells in healthy people across ages. General study results and limits: While age rose, TCR beta diversity per million T cells dropped in a roughly linear way. There were more naive CD4+ cells and higher diversity in long-lived donors than in aged donors.

This clonotype was recorded once. The antigen is not known. PBMCs, at least 7 million per sample, were isolated. Per sample, at least 5.5 micrograms of total RNA were extracted. The second PCR ran about 6 to 12 cycles with a sample-barcoded 5' primer and J-beta primers. TCRdb itself ran the 5' RACE reads through MiXCR, one entry per CDR3 protein. The table has about 1.4 million distinct CDR3 sequences, roughly 64% seen once. J was trimmed by 1 base and V by 1 base; bases with no gene match: 5. The CDR3 totals 16 residues. Per the germline V gene, CDR1 is MGHDK and CDR2 is SYGVNS. What was sequenced was blood. The receptor comes from a young man in good health. The chain joins TRBV25-1 to TRBJ2-5; TRBD1 agrees at 8 bases. CDR3 sequence (DNA): TGTGCCAGCAGTGAATCGATACAGGGGGGCCAAGAGACCCAGTACTTC. Amino acids: CASSESIQGGQETQYF.